The 10 T cell receptor beta chains given below trace back to one sample, sequenced in a study of cytomegalovirus exposure and HLA in healthy donors. Primers included in the PCR were 60 Vbeta and 13 Jbeta primers. Assay: immunoSEQ multiplex PCR; the TCRdb copy retains only in-frame clones and omits some. This sample yields over 200,000 clones, of which approximately 81% are seen a single time; 1% to 1.5% belongs to the top ten. What was sequenced was PBMCs. These receptors originate from a human donor in good health.

V gene TRBV7-3 combines with J gene TRBJ2-3; perhaps TRBD2 as D (6 bases). V lost 6 bases and J 2 bases, leaving 18 bases between the germline ends. CDR1 and CDR2 from the germline V gene are SGHTA and FQGTGA. The CDR3 is made up of 16 amino acids. The CDR3 loop is CASSRVASGYTDTQYF. The DNA of the CDR3 is TGTGCCAGCAGTCGAGTGGCGAGCGGGTACACAGATACGCAGTATTTT.

The chain uses TRBV29-1 and TRBJ2-7; 10 positions match TRBD2. With 4 bases clipped from V and 5 bases from J, the junction kept 5 bases outside the gene matches. CDR1 and CDR2 (germline): SQVTM, ANQGSEA. The CDR3 has 13 residues. The CDR3 here is CSVVVLAGDEQYF. As DNA, the CDR3 is TGCAGCGTTGTAGTCCTAGCGGGAGACGAGCAGTACTTC.

The J gene is TRBJ2-4, the V gene TRBV5-6; 7 nucleotides align to TRBD1. Germline V gene data show CDR1 as SGHDT and CDR2 as YYEEEE. Trimming removed 2 bases from V and 9 bases from J; junction bases left unmatched: 14. The CDR3 runs 16 residues. The CDR3 bases are TGTGCCAGCAGCTTCCGTCCGGCAGGGGGTTTTGGCATTCAGTACTTC. It specifies CASSFRPAGGFGIQYF.

This chain joins TRBV7-3 and TRBJ1-1; D possibly corresponds to TRBD1 (6 bases). Germline CDR1 SGHTA, CDR2 FQGTGA. Between the trimmed V and J ends, which lost 4 bases and 7 bases, there was a span of 16 bases. The CDR3 length is 14 residues. CDR3 sequence (DNA): TGTGCCAGCAGCTCGGGACACCCTGCCGGTGAAGCTTTCTTT. Amino acids: CASSSGHPAGEAFF. The whole variable domain, remainder taken from reference TRBV7-3 and TRBJ1-1, is GAGVSQTPSNKVTEKGKYVELRCDPISGHTALYWYRQSLGQGPEFLIYFQGTGAADDSGLPNDRFFAVRPEGSVSTLKIQRTERGDSAVYLCASSSGHPAGEAFFGQGTRLTVV.

The chain links TRBV25-1 to TRBJ1-2, with D possibly matching TRBD1 (5 bases). The CDR3 is 13 residues long. Germline-derived CDR1 and CDR2 are MGHDK and SYGVNS. Trimming stripped 5 bases from V and 3 bases from J, with 10 bases between. The CDR3 DNA follows: TGTGCCAGCAGTAGGCAGGGCGACTATGGCTACACCTTC. Translation gives CASSRQGDYGYTF.

This rearrangement joins TRBV7-3 to TRBJ1-1; 7 bases fit TRBD1. Germline trimming cut 3 bases from V and 5 bases from J; bases unmatched to any gene: 12. Germline-derived CDR1 and CDR2 are SGHTA and FQGTGA. CDR3 length: 16 residues. The chain's CDR3 is CASSLNDRAGRTEAFF. The DNA for the CDR3 is TGTGCCAGCAGCTTGAACGACAGGGCAGGGAGGACTGAAGCTTTCTTT.

The V gene is TRBV4-1, the J gene TRBJ2-2; 7 bases match TRBD1. The V and J ends lost 2 bases and 2 bases, in that order; junction bases with no gene match: 5. The CDR3 is made up of 16 amino acids. The germline V gene has CDR1 MGHRA and CDR2 YSYEKL. The CDR3 loop reads CASSQKGTVNTGELFF. The CDR3 coding sequence is TGCGCCAGCAGCCAAAAGGGGACAGTAAACACCGGGGAGCTGTTTTTT.

This chain uses TRBV11-2 with TRBJ2-5; maybe TRBD1 (6 bases). V was shortened by 6 bases and J by 3 bases, with 11 bases between the two germline ends. There are 13 residues in the CDR3. Germline CDR1 reads SGHAT; CDR2 reads FQNNGV. CDR3: CASSRQEKETQYF. CDR3 DNA sequence: TGTGCCAGCAGTAGACAGGAGAAAGAGACCCAGTACTTC.

This chain joins TRBV2 and TRBJ2-3; no firm D call. V was shortened by 1 base and J by 0 bases, with 8 bases between the two germline ends. Germline CDR1 and CDR2: SNHLY and FYNNEI. The CDR3 covers 15 residues. In nucleotides, the CDR3 is TGTGCCAGCAGTGAAGTTGGGCTAAGCACAGATACGCAGTATTTT. Its protein is CASSEVGLSTDTQYF.

The J gene is TRBJ2-7, the V gene TRBV7-9, with D unresolved. There are 15 residues in the CDR3. The V and J ends lost 5 bases and 3 bases respectively, with 17 bases between them. Germline V gene data show CDR1 as SEHNR and CDR2 as FQNEAQ (reference sequence). In nucleotides, the CDR3 is TGTGCCAGCAGCCCAACGAACGCCCTAGACTACGAGCAGTACTTC. It translates to CASSPTNALDYEQYF.